The 28 T cell receptor beta chains below all came from one sample that was sequenced in a study of blood T cell repertoires in COVID-19. Produced via immunoSEQ multiplex PCR; TCRdb's table is partial and in-frame only. This sample has under 170,000 clones, with roughly nine tenths found just once. Sequences were obtained from peripheral blood. The origin of the receptors is a woman between 55 and 75 years old with active or convalescent COVID-19.

The chain couples TRBV21-1 to TRBJ1-5; TRBD1 is taken as the D call from the table, unchecked against the DNA. TRBV21-1 is described as a pseudogene. CDR3 length: 17 residues. This chain's CDR3 is CASSGRDRVSLKQPQHF. Here the CDR3 DNA reads TGTGCCAGCAGCGGCCGGGACAGGGTCTCTCTTAAACAGCCCCAGCATTTT.

V usage is TRBV18 and J usage is TRBJ1-2, with TRBD1 matching over 7 bases. The junction had 7 bases not matched to a gene; V was cut back by 4 bases and J by 2 bases. In germline, CDR1 is KGHSH, CDR2 LQKENI. This CDR3 spans 15 amino acids. CDR3 nucleotides: TGTGCCAGCTCACAAATGACAGGGCAGAACTATGGCTACACCTTC. Translation: CASSQMTGQNYGYTF.

The chain carries TRBV19 and TRBJ1-1, with no clear D. V lost 5 bases and J lost 4, with 11 bases in between. This CDR3 spans 13 amino acids. The V gene's germline CDR1 is LNHDA and CDR2 SQIVND (reference sequence). The chain's CDR3 is CASSFAGSTEAFF. The DNA for the CDR3 is TGTGCCAGTAGTTTCGCGGGGAGCACTGAAGCTTTCTTT.

V usage is TRBV24-1 and J usage is TRBJ1-5; no definite D call. Between the trimmed V and J ends, which lost 5 bases and 2 bases, there was a span of 3 bases. CDR1 and CDR2 from the germline V gene are KGHDR and SFDVKD. The CDR3 covers 12 residues. The CDR3 DNA reads TGTGCCACCAGTGCTGGCAATCAGCCCCAGCATTTT. Translated, it gives CATSAGNQPQHF.

The chain joins TRBV3-1 (or the pseudogene TRBV3-2) to TRBJ1-5; the D is unclear. Trimming took off 0 bases at V and 6 bases at J, with 12 bases between the two ends. The CDR3 loop spans 15 amino acids. CDR1 is LGHDT and CDR2 is YNNKEL in the germline V gene (reference sequence). Here the CDR3 reads CASSQDRISPQPQHF. DNA for the CDR3: TGTGCCAGCAGCCAAGATCGAATCAGTCCTCAGCCCCAGCATTTT.

Turning to this clone: One end of the junction is discordant with germline, which a read error may explain. V and J are TRBV7-7 and TRBJ2-7; D unclear. Germline assignment: CDR1 SSHAT and CDR2 FNYEAQ (reference sequence). The CDR3 has 12 amino acids. CDR3 protein: CASSADGLEQYF. The CDR3 nucleotides are TGTGCTAGCAGCGCAGATGGCCTTGAGCAGTACTTC.

The rearrangement joins TRBV6-2 or TRBV6-3 to TRBJ2-7; possibly TRBD2 for D (6 bases). The CDR3 is 16 residues long. Trimming removed 2 bases from V and 0 bases from J, with 14 bases in between. In germline, CDR1 is MNHEY, CDR2 SVGEGT. This CDR3 reads CASSYPTGTGSYEQYF. The CDR3 DNA sequence: TGTGCCAGCAGTTACCCAACCGGGACTGGCTCCTACGAGCAGTACTTC.

The rearrangement links TRBV7-9 to TRBJ2-5; 10 nucleotides agree with TRBD1. Trimming at V came to 5 bases and at J to 3 bases, leaving 9 bases not matched to a gene. The CDR3 runs 16 residues. Germline values: CDR1 SEHNR, CDR2 FQNEAQ (reference sequence). CDR3 amino acids: CASSDTGTGAKETQYF. The CDR3 region has the DNA TGTGCCAGCAGCGATACCGGGACAGGGGCAAAAGAGACCCAGTACTTC.

This CDR3 is CASSSPRQTQYF. CDR3 nucleotide sequence: TGTGCCAGCAGTTCCCCCCGACAGACCCAGTACTTC. The chain joins TRBV6-5 to TRBJ2-7; no firm D call. The J call may be incorrect, as the DNA end agrees better with TRBJ2-5. Germline V gene data show CDR1 as MNHEY and CDR2 as SVGAGI. The length of the CDR3 is 12 residues.

This clone was observed once. The gene calls are TRBV20-1 and TRBJ1-2; a possible D gene is TRBD1 (6 bases). The germline V and J ends were trimmed by 3 bases and 1 base, with 27 bases remaining between them. The CDR3 runs to 19 residues. Germline CDR1 reads DFQATT; CDR2 reads SNEGSKA (reference sequence). The CDR3 region is CSASTPGDYTSNFNYGYTF. Here the CDR3 DNA reads TGCAGTGCTAGTACCCCAGGGGACTACACCTCTAATTTTAACTATGGCTACACCTTC.

Concerning this clone itself: Different DNA sequences within this sample yield the same CDR3. The chain recombines TRBV20-1 with TRBJ1-5, with D perhaps matching TRBD1 (5 bases). The CDR3 runs 13 residues. CDR1 DFQATT and CDR2 SNEGSKA come from the germline V gene (reference sequence). V lost 6 bases and J lost 2, with 11 bases in between. The CDR3: CSASPGGNQPQHF. In DNA form, the CDR3 reads TGCAGTGCCAGTCCGGGGGGCAATCAGCCCCAGCATTTT.

This chain connects TRBV30 to TRBJ2-5; D is unresolved. This CDR3 contains 12 residues. Trimming removed 2 bases at V and 4 bases at J, with 8 bases between. The germline V gene has CDR1 GTSNPN and CDR2 SVGIG (reference sequence). CDR3 sequence reads: CAWSKRLETQYF. The CDR3, as DNA: TGTGCCTGGAGTAAGAGGTTAGAGACCCAGTACTTC.

V gene TRBV13 combines with J gene TRBJ1-4; the match to TRBD1 covers 9 bases. Germline trimming cut 7 bases from V and 8 bases from J; bases unmatched to any gene: 14. The CDR3 runs to 16 residues. CDR1 is PRHDT, CDR2 FYEKMQ, per germline (reference sequence). CDR3 region: CASTRTGAGSGEKLFF. The CDR3 DNA reads as TGTGCCAGCACCCGGACAGGGGCGGGTTCGGGGGAAAAACTGTTTTTT.

The genes are TRBV12-5 and TRBJ1-1; D uncertain. V was clipped by 2 bases and J by 0 bases, with 4 bases between them. From germline, CDR1 is LGHNT and CDR2 FRNRAP. The CDR3 runs to 13 residues. CDR3 loop: CASGLQLNTEAFF. The DNA for the CDR3 is TGTGCTAGTGGTTTGCAGTTGAACACTGAAGCTTTCTTT.

This clone occurred once. The J gene is TRBJ1-3, the V gene TRBV27; 7 bases are shared with TRBD1. The V and J ends lost 5 bases and 2 bases, in that order; junction bases with no gene match: 9. This CDR3 is 16 amino acids long. Germline CDR1 and CDR2: MNHEY and SMNVEV (reference sequence). CDR3 loop: CASSARDRAPGNTIYF. The CDR3 DNA sequence: TGTGCCAGCAGTGCAAGAGACAGGGCACCTGGAAACACCATATATTTT.

Comments on this clone: The sample contains more than one DNA sequence encoding this CDR3. This chain joins TRBV11-2 and TRBJ2-7; tentative D call: TRBD2 (6 bases). This CDR3 has 15 residues. Germline-derived CDR1 and CDR2 are SGHAT and FQNNGV. The germline V and J ends were trimmed by 1 base and 0 bases, with 10 bases remaining between them. The CDR3 DNA follows: TGTGCCAGCAGCTTAGTTGGGGGGAGCTCCTACGAGCAGTACTTC. It encodes CASSLVGGSSYEQYF.

This clone appeared a single time. The chain carries TRBV5-1 and TRBJ2-1; TRBD2 aligns across 11 bases. Looked up from germline, CDR1 is SGHRS and CDR2 is YFSETQ. The trim removed 1 base at V and 2 bases at J, leaving 5 bases unmatched. The CDR3 covers 17 residues. CDR3 DNA: TGCGCCAGCAGCTTGAATCCGGGACTAGCGGCCTACAATGAGCAGTTCTTC. Encoded protein: CASSLNPGLAAYNEQFF.

This chain uses TRBV7-9 with TRBJ1-2; 9 nucleotides agree with TRBD1. The V and J ends lost 5 bases and 7 bases, in that order; junction bases with no gene match: 11. From germline, CDR1 is SEHNR and CDR2 FQNEAQ (reference sequence). CDR3 length: 15 residues. The CDR3 coding sequence is TGTGCCAGCAGCACTGCGGGACAGGGTAATTTTGGCTACACCTTC. It yields the protein CASSTAGQGNFGYTF.

V gene TRBV30 combines with J gene TRBJ1-1; the D gene is possibly TRBD1 (5 bases). Germline CDR1 GTSNPN, CDR2 SVGIG (reference sequence). The CDR3 totals 17 residues. The V end was cut by 4 bases, the J end by 0 bases, with 21 bases between. The CDR3 region has the DNA TGTGCCTGGACCTCAGACCGGACACGTAGAATGAACACTGAAGCTTTCTTT. Translating it yields CAWTSDRTRRMNTEAFF.

This chain's CDR3 is CASSSTSGGAHEQYF. Written as DNA, the CDR3 is TGTGCCAGCAGTTCGACTAGCGGGGGGGCCCACGAGCAGTACTTC. J is TRBJ2-7 and V is TRBV6-5, with TRBD2 matching 14 bases. Germline V gives CDR1 MNHEY, CDR2 SVGAGI. CDR3 length equals 15 residues. Losses at the gene ends were 4 bases for V and 5 bases for J; bases not matched to a gene: 4.

V and J are TRBV11-2 and TRBJ2-5, with D maybe TRBD1 (5 bases). Trimming pared 5 bases from V and 5 bases from J, leaving 15 bases between. Germline V gene sequence: CDR1 SGHAT, CDR2 FQNNGV. This CDR3 has 14 amino acids. For the CDR3, the DNA is TGTGCCAGCAGCCCCCAGGGCGTTAGGGAGACCCAGTACTTC. It translates to CASSPQGVRETQYF.

The V gene is TRBV2, the J gene TRBJ1-5; the D is unclear. The CDR3 totals 13 residues. In germline, CDR1 is SNHLY, CDR2 FYNNEI. V was shortened by 3 bases and J by 4 bases, with 7 bases between the two germline ends. Here the CDR3 DNA reads TGTGCCAGCAGTGACGGGAGGAATCAGCCCCAGCATTTT. This gives the protein CASSDGRNQPQHF. Variable domain in full (rest from reference TRBV2 and TRBJ1-5): EPEVTQTPSHQVTQMGQEVILRCVPISNHLYFYWYRQILGQKVEFLVSFYNNEISEKSEIFDDQFSVERPDGSNFTLKIRSTKLEDSAMYFCASSDGRNQPQHFGDGTRLSIL.

This chain uses TRBV6-1 with TRBJ1-2; 10 bases agree with TRBD1. Trimming cost V 3 bases and J 5 bases; bases outside gene matches: 9. The CDR3 loop spans 16 amino acids. Germline loops: CDR1 MNHNS, CDR2 SASEGT. In DNA form, the CDR3 reads TGTGCCAGCAGTGATCCCGGACAGGGGGTTTCATATGGCTACACCTTC. Amino acid sequence: CASSDPGQGVSYGYTF.

For the CDR3, the DNA is TGTGCCAGCAGCTTTATGGGCACCGTGAACACTGAAGCTTTCTTT. Amino acids: CASSFMGTVNTEAFF. J is TRBJ1-1 and V is TRBV7-2; no reliable D call. Germline V gene data show CDR1 as SGHTA and CDR2 as FQGNSA. Trimming removed 3 bases from V and 0 bases from J, with 11 bases in between. This CDR3 spans 15 amino acids.

The chain has TRBV19 and TRBJ1-5; the match to TRBD1 covers 9 bases. Germline trimming cut 11 bases from V and 4 bases from J; bases unmatched to any gene: 6. Germline values: CDR1 LNHDA, CDR2 SQIVND (reference sequence). This CDR3 is 13 amino acids long. The CDR3 protein is CAGGQGLNQPQHF. Written as DNA, the CDR3 is TGTGCCGGGGGACAGGGCCTTAATCAGCCCCAGCATTTT.

The chain joins TRBV6-1 to TRBJ1-4; TRBD1 aligns across 7 bases. Germline V lookup: CDR1 MNHNS, CDR2 SASEGT. The CDR3 has 18 residues. J was trimmed by 4 bases and V by 4 bases; bases with no gene match: 15. CDR3 protein: CASSASFGLTGINEKLFF. The CDR3 bases are TGTGCCAGCAGTGCGTCCTTCGGTCTGACAGGGATTAATGAAAAACTGTTTTTT.

V gene TRBV6-4 combines with J gene TRBJ2-7, with TRBD1 matching over 10 bases. This CDR3 comprises 16 residues. The V segment lost 0 bases and the J segment 2 bases; nucleotides outside the gene matches: 4. The germline V gene has CDR1 MRHNA and CDR2 SNTAGT. In nucleotides, the CDR3 is TGTGCCAGCAGTGACTCCGACAGGGGGCCGACCTACGAGCAGTACTTC. Its translation: CASSDSDRGPTYEQYF.

This clone has only a few counts. The rearrangement joins TRBV9 to TRBJ1-5; 10 nucleotides agree with TRBD1. After removal of 4 bases from V and 5 bases from J, the junction contained 12 bases not matched to a gene. CDR1 and CDR2 from the germline V gene are SGDLS and YYNGEE. The CDR3 totals 17 residues. In DNA form, the CDR3 reads TGTGCCAGCAGCCTCCGACAGGGGGCGCAGGCATATCAGCCCCAGCATTTT. It codes for CASSLRQGAQAYQPQHF.